This T cell receptor beta chain was sequenced during a study of human T cells and chemical hapten exposure. Study results and caveats: TCRs at high frequency, those above 1 in 1000, did not change with DPC sensitization. The donors suffered from alopecia, so their immune response may not match that of healthy people. Significantly more large CDR3 similarity clusters arose among expanded TCRs than among controls.

MiXCR, run by TCRdb on the RACE reads, gives a single entry per CDR3 protein. The sample lists about 82,000 distinct CDR3 sequences, around 11% occurring once. This CDR3 comprises 20 residues. The germline V gene encodes CDR1 SGHDN and CDR2 FVKESK. V lost 2 bases and J lost 2; bases outside the gene matches: 14. On this clonotype: Its target is not known.

The sample's time point: patch test 1, 2 weeks after DPC sensitization. The treatment: therapeutic diphenylcyclopropenone sensitization with weekly scalp DPC. Participating donors were patients with alopecia, aged 18 to 70 years, considered appropriate candidates for DPC. This TCR was recovered from a woman aged 45-60 years with alopecia areata. Some clones in this sample may be carry-over from other donors' samples. This material consisted of whole blood, taken in connection with sensitization to the hapten diphenylcyclopropenone (DPC). The genes are TRBV14 and TRBJ2-4, with 11 bases fitting TRBD2. This chain's CDR3 is CASSQPTELAGGPPKNIQYF. The CDR3 DNA sequence: TGTGCCAGCAGCCAACCAACAGAGCTAGCGGGAGGACCCCCCAAAAACATTCAGTACTTC.